This TCR beta chain was found in a study of blood T cell dynamics during melanoma immunotherapy. Method: immunoSEQ multiplex PCR; TCRdb's copy keeps in-frame clones and lacks some. The sample yields around 20,000 clones, about 90% seen once. The germline V gene has CDR1 SEHNR and CDR2 FQNEAQ (reference sequence). Deletions cut 5 bases from V and 5 bases from J, with 10 bases between. CDR3 length: 13 amino acids. Time point specified: pre-treatment baseline. The rearrangement links TRBV7-9 to TRBJ1-5; possibly TRBD1 for D (5 bases). This specimen consisted of blood, obtained from a patient treated with checkpoint blockade. This clonotype was obtained from a human donor with melanoma. The CDR3 protein is CASSPGTDQPQHF. As DNA, the CDR3 is TGTGCCAGCAGCCCCGGGACCGATCAGCCCCAGCATTTT.